This entry concerns a single TCR beta chain. As yet, its antigen is unknown. This was a deep-level run. Approximately 30,000 T cell genomes (around 200 ng DNA) went into each sorted-subset replicate. Generated by immunoSEQ multiplex PCR, the TCRdb table keeps only in-frame clones and is missing some. The sample records about 680,000 clones, around 78% being singletons. The data derive from a study of shared clonotypes between healthy human individuals. General study results and limits: Some clonotypes were shared by all four sorted-subset donors, while others were not shared. The non-shared ones had lower generation probabilities than the shared ones.

Healthy HIV-negative adults with no recent acute infections or vaccinations were recruited as donors. This CDR3 has 21 residues. This sequence joins TRBV21-1 and TRBJ2-1; no check of the table's D call, TRBD1, against the DNA was made. TRBV21-1 constitutes a pseudogene. This receptor was identified in a young woman in good health. Material: memory CD4+ T cells sorted from blood. As to subset: CD45RA-negative fraction. In DNA form, the CDR3 reads TGTGCCAGCAGCAAAGGTAGGTGGGGCAGGGGAAGGGATCGCTCCTACAATGAGCAGTTCTTC. It yields the protein CASSKGRWGRGRDRSYNEQFF.